The rows below give T cell receptor beta chains drawn from one sample of a study of blood T cell repertoires in COVID-19. The table came from immunoSEQ multiplex PCR; TCRdb's copy has only in-frame clones and leaves some out. The sample holds about 240,000 clones, approximately 83% seen once. The sample was peripheral blood. All receptors derive from a woman of 80 years or more with acute or convalescent COVID-19. The CDR3 runs from the conserved cysteine through the conserved F or W. Each record gives: clone size, D gene, J gene, V gene, CDR3 protein, CDR3 DNA. A D gene is named only where the DNA matches it firmly. Size values are once, few and many counts, or a class for expanded clones, and some rows have none.

>few|.|TRBJ1-1|TRBV6-5
CASSPDRVYPEAFF
TGTGCCAGCAGCCCCGACAGAGTTTACCCTGAAGCTTTCTTT
>.|TRBD2|TRBJ2-5|TRBV4-1
CASSQEGSSGGALLETQYF
TGCGCCAGCAGCCAAGAAGGATCTAGCGGGGGGGCCTTGTTAGAGACCCAGTACTTC
>.|.|TRBJ1-2|TRBV5-1
CASSLDGNYGYTF
TGCGCCAGCAGCTTGGACGGTAACTATGGCTACACCTTC
>.|.|TRBJ1-3|TRBV2
CASSQLRGGSGNTIYF
TGTGCCAGCAGTCAACTAAGGGGGGGCTCTGGAAACACCATATATTTT
>.|TRBD2|TRBJ2-5|TRBV5-1
CASSWSVSGGRQETQYF
TGCGCCAGCAGCTGGTCGGTCAGCGGGGGTCGACAAGAGACCCAGTACTTC
>.|TRBD1|TRBJ1-1|TRBV28
CASSLLEGQGPTEAFF
TGTGCCAGCAGTTTACTGGAGGGACAGGGGCCCACTGAAGCTTTCTTT
>.|TRBD1|TRBJ1-6|TRBV18
CASSPNPQGAGSPLHF
TGTGCCAGCTCACCAAACCCCCAGGGGGCGGGTTCACCCCTCCACTTT
>.|.|TRBJ1-3|TRBV5-1
CASSQSGLGNTIYF
TGCGCCAGCAGCCAAAGTGGCCTCGGAAACACCATATATTTT
>.|.|TRBJ2-5|TRBV28
CASSSRAGDTLRETQYF
TGTGCCAGCTCATCCCGGGCAGGGGACACCTTGAGGGAGACCCAGTACTTC
>few|TRBD1|TRBJ2-7|TRBV5-1
CASSRQAGTGTYEQYF
TGCGCCAGCAGCAGACAAGCCGGGACAGGGACCTACGAGCAGTACTTC
>.|.|TRBJ1-6|TRBV28
CASSSQGLPRSPLHF
TGTGCCAGCAGTTCCCAGGGCCTCCCACGCTCACCCCTCCACTTT
>.|TRBD1|TRBJ1-5|TRBV6-5
CATVLDRGGNQPQHF
TGTGCCACCGTACTTGACAGGGGTGGGAATCAGCCCCAGCATTTT
>.|TRBD1|TRBJ1-4|TRBV5-6
CASSPGRLQGDPYGEKLFF
TGTGCCAGCAGCCCCGGACGGTTACAGGGGGACCCGTATGGAGAAAAACTGTTTTTT
>.|TRBD1|TRBJ2-5|TRBV24-1
CATSDRGDRGLETQYF
TGTGCCACCAGTGATAGGGGGGACAGGGGATTAGAGACCCAGTACTTC
>.|.|TRBJ2-5|TRBV5-1
CASSSITGPQETQYF
TGCGCCAGCAGCTCAATAACAGGACCCCAAGAGACCCAGTACTTC
>.|TRBD2|TRBJ2-2|TRBV9
CASSSGSSGGATGELFF
TGTGCCAGCAGCTCCGGGAGTAGCGGGGGGGCCACCGGGGAGCTGTTTTTT